The sequence of this T cell receptor beta chain was determined in a study of shared clonotypes between healthy human individuals. General study points: Clonotypes shared by all four donors outscored non-shared clonotypes in generation probability. In the sorted subsets, rarefaction showed sequencing was incomplete despite large depth.

Here immunoSEQ multiplex PCR was the method, and the copy in TCRdb shows in-frame clones only, minus some. The sample contains approximately 2,300,000 clones, under 95% of which appear only once. Trimming removed 0 bases at V and 1 base at J, with 9 bases between. Germline V gene data show CDR1 as MRHNA and CDR2 as SNTAGT. This CDR3 comprises 15 residues. On this clone itself: No antigen is known for it.

Sequencing was carried out using naive CD4+ T cells from PBMCs. Subset indicated: CD45RA+ positively selected. The sequence derives from a man between 18 and 29 years old in good health. Some clones in this sample may be carry-over from other donors' samples. The V and J genes are TRBV6-4 and TRBJ1-1; weak D call: TRBD1 (5 bases). The chain's CDR3 is CASSDSPQGNTEAFF. CDR3 coding DNA: TGTGCCAGCAGTGACTCCCCCCAGGGGAACACTGAAGCTTTCTTT.